This section outlines one T cell receptor (beta chain) sequence together with its context. Primed by a sample-barcoded 5' primer and a J-beta primer mix, a second PCR proceeded for about 6 to 11 cycles. TCRdb re-called the 5' RACE reads with MiXCR, one entry per CDR3 protein. The repertoire includes roughly 500,000 distinct CDR3 sequences, less than 25% of them detected once, and roughly 9% sits in the top ten. This sample stems from a study of blood T cells in healthy people across ages. A further study also used this sample, focusing on T cells of mothers and their children. That source adds: Slightly higher, non-significant overlap characterized related mother-child pairs relative to unrelated pairs.

Input material: blood. This TCR came from a boy between 10 and 17 years old in good health.

The CDR3 loop reads CSVVTHSSYNSPLHF. The CDR3 bases are TGCAGTGTTGTGACACACAGCTCCTATAATTCACCCCTCCACTTT. The chain uses TRBV20-1 and TRBJ1-6, with D hard to call. The CDR3 extends over 15 amino acids. Germline V lookup: CDR1 DFQATT, CDR2 SNEGSKA (reference sequence). Trimming pared 7 bases from V and 0 bases from J, leaving 13 bases between.